The rows below give T cell receptor beta chains drawn from one sample of a study of shared clonotypes between healthy human individuals. The data were produced by immunoSEQ multiplex PCR, yet TCRdb's version contains in-frame clones alone and is incomplete. Here the sample spans some 1 million clones, around 76% being singletons. The sequencing input was memory CD4+ T cells sorted from blood. Receptors were obtained from a man between 18 and 29 years old in good health. Each CDR3 is given with its conserved first and last residue. The order of the fields is V gene, CDR3 protein.

V: TRBV7-8; CDR3: CASSPREETYEQYF
V: TRBV6-5; CDR3: CASNQGQAYRDGYTF
V: TRBV6-6; CDR3: CASSYSILGETQYF
V: TRBV7-2; CDR3: CASSSFSGELFF
V: TRBV28; CDR3: CASIPGGTSYNEQFF
V: TRBV28; CDR3: CASSPVFGRGKNGYTF
V: TRBV5-1; CDR3: CASSPEGSGAQHF
V: TRBV5-1; CDR3: CASSNSGGAETQYF
V: TRBV13; CDR3: CASSSKREGGETQYF
V: TRBV30; CDR3: CAWNSDRSWEKLFF
V: TRBV6-5; CDR3: CASRGIENTIYF
V: TRBV5-1; CDR3: CASSFGGLEDTQYF
V: TRBV28; CDR3: CASSPQAGELFF
V: TRBV4-3; CDR3: CASSRGHSDSGNTIYF
V: TRBV4-2; CDR3: CASSQARSDTQYF
V: TRBV9; CDR3: CASSEGVQRNQPQHF
V: TRBV30; CDR3: CACCGREGFRELFF
V: TRBV5-4; CDR3: CASSLGTSGRTGELFF
V: TRBV10-1; CDR3: CASSEWLAGNNEQFF
V: TRBV11-3; CDR3: CASSLVVSGTQETQYF
V: TRBV4-1; CDR3: CASSRGSGQPQHF
V: TRBV7-9; CDR3: CASSLEGLTDTQYF
V: TRBV5-1; CDR3: CASSPTGLAGVFEQFF
V: TRBV5-1; CDR3: CASSLGAGEFTDTQYF
V: TRBV7-9; CDR3: CASSPSGSGNTIYF
V: TRBV9; CDR3: CASSVGQGSIYEQYF
V: TRBV6-1; CDR3: CASSDWKNGGEKLFF
V: TRBV29-1; CDR3: CSVEDLGNEQFF
V: TRBV7-2; CDR3: CASSLGWDRANEKLFF
V: TRBV5-1; CDR3: CASSLEGQGGTGELFF
V: TRBV28; CDR3: CASRGGRHQPQHF
V: TRBV30; CDR3: CAWSSGGQGDTQYF
V: TRBV18; CDR3: CASSPSRTGVGTEAFF
V: TRBV29-1; CDR3: CSVELYGFNTEAFF
V: TRBV11-2; CDR3: CASSLEGRETDTQYF
V: TRBV27; CDR3: CASRFREVGTEAFF
V: TRBV4-2; CDR3: CASSQELSLGEQYF
V: TRBV5-8; CDR3: CASSWTGRPSQPQHF
V: TRBV5-4; CDR3: CASSSLGLHSGNTIYF
V: TRBV19; CDR3: CASSELAGGRNEQFF
V: TRBV5-1; CDR3: CASSLDSHGYTF